Below, 15 T cell receptor beta chains from the same sample are listed, as sequenced in a study of graft-versus-host responses after intestinal transplantation. Profiled with immunoSEQ multiplex PCR; TCRdb holds only in-frame clones, not every one. The sample yields around 30,000 clones, approximately 87% seen once. Specimen: PBMCs, collected 28 days after intestinal transplant. The receptors stem from a human patient who received an intestinal transplant, so some T cells may come from the graft donor.

V gene TRBV6-1 combines with J gene TRBJ1-2; D is unresolved. Germline loops: CDR1 MNHNS, CDR2 SASEGT. The CDR3 extends over 15 amino acids. With 5 bases removed from V and 4 bases from J, the gap between germline ends came to 17 bases. CDR3 protein: CASSNRFDGPYGYTF. For the CDR3, the DNA is TGTGCCAGCAGTAACCGTTTTGACGGACCCTATGGCTACACCTTC.

V and J are TRBV19 and TRBJ2-1; D is unclear. Germline lookup yields CDR1 LNHDA and CDR2 SQIVND (reference sequence). V was cut by 1 base and J by 6 bases, with 7 bases left in between. This CDR3 region has 13 residues. The CDR3 bases are TGTGCCAGTAGTATAGTGGGGTCCAATGAGCAGTTCTTC. Protein sequence: CASSIVGSNEQFF.

V gene TRBV4-1 combines with J gene TRBJ2-1; the match to TRBD2 covers 12 bases. The CDR3 has 14 amino acids. In germline, CDR1 is MGHRA, CDR2 YSYEKL. With V trimmed by 4 bases and J by 10 bases, 5 bases remained unmatched. The CDR3 sequence: CASSLPGLAGEQFF. CDR3 bases: TGCGCCAGCAGCCTACCTGGACTAGCGGGGGAGCAGTTCTTC.

About this clone: Other DNA sequences from this sample encode an identical CDR3 as well. This sequence joins TRBV19 and TRBJ2-5; D is possibly TRBD1 (6 bases). There are 15 residues in the CDR3. V was shortened by 1 base and J by 4 bases, with 13 bases between the two germline ends. CDR1 and CDR2 (germline): LNHDA, SQIVND (reference sequence). CDR3 protein: CASSIGGQGRETQYF. The CDR3 region has the DNA TGTGCCAGTAGTATAGGAGGTCAGGGGAGAGAGACCCAGTACTTC.

V and J are TRBV2 and TRBJ2-1; 12 bases line up with TRBD2. Trimming took 6 bases from V and 6 from J; bases not matched to a gene: 15. CDR3 length: 18 residues. Germline V gene data show CDR1 as SNHLY and CDR2 as FYNNEI. CDR3 protein: CASRETLRGLAGSNEQFF. In DNA form, the CDR3 reads TGTGCCAGCAGGGAAACACTTCGCGGACTAGCGGGGAGCAATGAGCAGTTCTTC.

The chain is built from TRBV5-1 and TRBJ2-2; the D gene is possibly TRBD1 (6 bases). CDR3 length equals 19 residues. Germline loops: CDR1 SGHRS, CDR2 YFSETQ. With 1 base removed from V and 2 bases from J, the gap between germline ends came to 21 bases. The DNA of the CDR3 is TGCGCCAGCAGCTTGTTTCAGGGGCCCTCAATTTTAAACACCGGGGAGCTGTTTTTT. Protein sequence: CASSLFQGPSILNTGELFF.

The V and J genes are TRBV28 and TRBJ2-1; 9 bases line up with TRBD2. Germline V lookup: CDR1 MDHEN, CDR2 SYDVKM. The V segment lost 7 bases and the J segment 9 bases; nucleotides outside the gene matches: 16. The CDR3 runs 16 residues. The CDR3 region has the DNA TGTGCCAGCACCCTCTGGGGGGCGGGAGGGGGTGGTGAGCAGTTCTTC. Its translation is CASTLWGAGGGGEQFF.

The V and J genes are TRBV11-2 and TRBJ1-3; D is ambiguous. Germline V gene data show CDR1 as SGHAT and CDR2 as FQNNGV. The CDR3 sequence is 16 residues long. The V end was cut by 2 bases, the J end by 4 bases, with 15 bases between. Written as DNA, the CDR3 is TGTGCCAGCAGCTTATGGTATAGGGTAAAAGGAAACACCATATATTTT. The encoded protein is CASSLWYRVKGNTIYF. Using reference TRBV11-2 and TRBJ1-3 for the parts outside the CDR3, the full variable domain is EAGVAQSPRYKIIEKRQSVAFWCNPISGHATLYWYQQILGQGPKLLIQFQNNGVVDDSQLPKDRFSAERLKGVDSTLKIQPAKLEDSAVYLCASSLWYRVKGNTIYFGEGSWLTVV.

The table lists this clone with a count of one. The chain carries TRBV5-1 and TRBJ1-6, with 10 bases identical to TRBD1. Germline CDR1 and CDR2: SGHRS and YFSETQ. This CDR3 spans 15 amino acids. V shed 4 bases, J shed 7 bases, and the junction held 5 bases outside the gene matches. The CDR3 loop reads CASSEQGQGNSPLHF. In nucleotides, the CDR3 is TGCGCCAGCAGCGAACAGGGACAGGGGAATTCACCCCTCCACTTT.

The rearrangement links TRBV27 to TRBJ2-7; D call uncertain. The CDR3 extends over 11 amino acids. Germline lookup yields CDR1 MNHEY and CDR2 SMNVEV (reference sequence). Trimming left V 8 bases short and J 10 bases short, with 15 bases between. In DNA, the CDR3 is TGTGCCAGCCATCAGGATCCCGTCCAGTACTTC. Protein sequence: CASHQDPVQYF.

The CDR3 bases are TGCGCCAGCAGCTTGCAGGGACAAAAAAACATTCAGTACTTC. As protein: CASSLQGQKNIQYF. The genes are TRBV5-1 and TRBJ2-4, with D possibly being TRBD1 (6 bases). Trimming took 1 base from V and 4 from J, leaving 9 bases between them. Per the germline V gene, CDR1 is SGHRS and CDR2 is YFSETQ. The CDR3 is 14 residues long. The entire variable domain, with the rest obtained from reference TRBV5-1 and TRBJ2-4, is as follows: KAGVTQTPRYLIKTRGQQVTLSCSPISGHRSVSWYQQTPGQGLQFLFEYFSETQRNKGNFPGRFSGRQFSNSRSEMNVSTLELGDSALYLCASSLQGQKNIQYFGAGTRLSVL.

The chain uses TRBV29-1 and TRBJ2-7; 9 bases line up with TRBD2. The ends lost 0 bases at V and 6 bases at J; junction bases unmatched: 12. Germline CDR1 and CDR2: SQVTM and ANQGSEA. There are 16 residues in the CDR3. CDR3 DNA sequence: TGCAGCGTTGAAGATCTAGGGCGGGAGGGCCAAAGCGAGCAGTACTTC. Amino acids: CSVEDLGREGQSEQYF.

The J gene is TRBJ2-5, the V gene TRBV5-1, with D unresolved. Germline-derived CDR1 and CDR2 are SGHRS and YFSETQ. The V and J ends lost 0 bases and 1 base respectively, with 7 bases between them. The CDR3 spans 14 residues. The CDR3 sequence is CASSLGPSQETQYF. The CDR3, as DNA: TGCGCCAGCAGCTTGGGTCCCTCCCAAGAGACCCAGTACTTC.

The rearrangement uses TRBV27 and TRBJ1-1; 11 nucleotides match TRBD1. Germline trimming cut 3 bases from V and 2 bases from J; bases unmatched to any gene: 5. The length of the CDR3 is 16 residues. Looked up from germline, CDR1 is MNHEY and CDR2 is SMNVEV (reference sequence). Here the CDR3 DNA reads TGTGCCAGCAGTTTCGGACAGGGGGCAACTAACACTGAAGCTTTCTTT. This gives the protein CASSFGQGATNTEAFF.

This chain links TRBV27 with TRBJ2-1, with D possibly being TRBD2 (5 bases). The length of the CDR3 is 12 residues. The V and J ends lost 6 bases and 3 bases respectively, with 6 bases between them. CDR1 MNHEY and CDR2 SMNVEV come from the germline V gene (reference sequence). DNA for the CDR3: TGTGCCAGCAGCGACTACTACAATGAGCAGTTCTTC. Residues: CASSDYYNEQFF.